The rows below give T cell receptor beta chains drawn from one sample of a study of radiation and T cells in renal cell carcinoma. Measured with immunoSEQ multiplex PCR; TCRdb has only the in-frame clones, and not every one. The sample shows just under 80,000 clones, 65% to 90% of them seen only once. The input for sequencing was blood, taken from a patient whose treatment included radiotherapy and nephrectomy. Every receptor here comes from a woman in her forties or fifties with renal cell carcinoma. CDR3s include the opening cysteine and the closing phenylalanine or tryptophan. A D gene is named only where the DNA matches it firmly. Clone sizes are given selectively: once, few, many, or a class where the clone is expanded.

>TRBJ2-7|NA|TRBD2|TRBV18
CASSPGSGRYEQYF
TGTGCCAGCTCACCCGGAAGCGGGAGGTACGAGCAGTACTTC
>TRBJ1-2|NA|NA|TRBV6-6
CASSHIGRDGYTF
TGTGCCAGCAGCCACATAGGGAGGGATGGCTACACCTTC
>TRBJ2-1|NA|NA|TRBV4-2
CASSQDPAREQFF
TGTGCCAGCAGCCAAGATCCCGCTCGTGAGCAGTTCTTC
>TRBJ2-1|NA|NA|TRBV6-4
CASKKDRADNEQFF
TGTGCCAGCAAAAAAGACCGGGCTGACAATGAGCAGTTCTTC
>TRBJ2-7|NA|NA|TRBV5-6
CASSPTPGDKSYEQYF
TGTGCCAGCAGCCCTACCCCGGGGGACAAGTCCTACGAGCAGTACTTC
>TRBJ2-3|NA|TRBD1|TRBV28
CASARDRVADTQYF
TGTGCCAGCGCAAGGGACAGGGTGGCAGATACGCAGTATTTT
>TRBJ1-1|NA|NA|TRBV9
CASSPGTAGTEAFF
TGTGCCAGCAGCCCCGGGACCGCAGGCACTGAAGCTTTCTTT
>TRBJ2-7|once|NA|TRBV27
CASRKNRDPAYEQYF
TGTGCCAGCAGGAAGAACCGGGACCCCGCCTACGAGCAGTACTTC
>TRBJ1-5|NA|NA|TRBV1
CTSSLRQGDQPQHF
TGCACCAGCAGCCTCCGACAGGGCGATCAGCCCCAGCATTTT
>TRBJ1-5|NA|NA|TRBV6-5
CASGRNQPQHF
TGTGCCAGCGGGCGTAACCAGCCCCAGCATTTT
>TRBJ2-5|NA|TRBD1|TRBV6-5
CASSYGAGGGGETQYF
TGTGCCAGCAGTTACGGGGCAGGGGGTGGAGGAGAGACCCAGTACTTC
>TRBJ2-2|NA|TRBD2|TRBV5-5
CASSLTRWEGDPTGELFF
TGTGCCAGCAGCTTAACCCGATGGGAGGGAGATCCGACCGGGGAGCTGTTTTTT
>TRBJ1-5|few|TRBD1|TRBV28
CASSPLGQTSNQPQHF
TGTGCCAGCAGTCCATTGGGACAGACTAGCAATCAGCCCCAGCATTTT
>TRBJ2-5|NA|NA|TRBV7-2
CASSLLQGKETQYF
TGTGCCAGCAGCTTACTACAGGGAAAAGAGACCCAGTACTTC
>TRBJ1-2|NA|NA|TRBV6-5
CASSLRTRGKGGYTF
TGTGCCAGCAGCCTTCGGACACGGGGGAAGGGTGGCTACACCTTC
>TRBJ2-5|NA|NA|TRBV9
CASSVGTEKETQYF
TGTGCCAGCAGCGTAGGAACGGAGAAAGAGACCCAGTACTTC
>TRBJ2-1|NA|TRBD2|TRBV10-1
CASSGLAGEGSYNEQFF
TGCGCCAGCAGCGGACTAGCGGGAGAGGGTTCCTACAATGAGCAGTTCTTC
>TRBJ1-6|NA|NA|TRBV10-1
CASSESLGARSPLHF
TGCGCCAGCAGTGAGTCGCTGGGGGCACGGTCACCCCTCCACTTT
>TRBJ2-7|NA|TRBD2|TRBV28
CASSSKGEGTYEQYF
TGTGCCAGCAGTTCTAAAGGGGAGGGGACCTACGAGCAGTACTTC
>TRBJ2-2|NA|NA|TRBV19
CASSVDTGNTGELFF
TGTGCCAGTAGTGTAGATACAGGGAACACCGGGGAGCTGTTTTTT
>TRBJ1-4|NA|NA|TRBV21-1
CASSKEFKATNEKLFF
TGTGCCAGCAGCAAAGAATTCAAAGCGACCAATGAAAAACTGTTTTTT
>TRBJ1-5|NA|NA|TRBV28
CASSLEADSFFNQPQHF
TGTGCCAGCAGTTTAGAAGCGGATAGCTTCTTTAATCAGCCCCAGCATTTT
>TRBJ2-7|few|NA|TRBV14
CASSQAGRSGEQYF
TGTGCCAGCAGCCAAGCCGGGCGGTCCGGCGAGCAGTACTTC
>TRBJ2-3|NA|TRBD2|TRBV10-3
CAISELRLAGTDTQYF
TGTGCCATCAGTGAGTTACGACTAGCGGGCACAGATACGCAGTATTTT
>TRBJ2-5|NA|TRBD1|TRBV6-1
CASGDRDSGEQYF
TGTGCCAGCGGGGACAGGGATTCGGGAGAGCAGTACTTC
>TRBJ2-2|NA|TRBD1|TRBV25-1
CASSARQGANTGELFF
TGTGCCAGCAGTGCGCGACAGGGGGCGAACACCGGGGAGCTGTTTTTT
>TRBJ2-2|NA|TRBD1|TRBV4-3
CASSQNRGPGTGELFF
TGCGCCAGCAGCCAAAACAGGGGGCCGGGAACCGGGGAGCTGTTTTTT
>TRBJ2-3|NA|TRBD1|TRBV5-6
CASSLRFDRASTDTQYF
TGTGCCAGCAGCTTGAGGTTTGACAGGGCTAGCACAGATACGCAGTATTTT
>TRBJ2-5|NA|NA|TRBV5-6
CASSLGGEETQYF
TGTGCCAGCAGCTTGGGAGGGGAAGAGACCCAGTACTTC